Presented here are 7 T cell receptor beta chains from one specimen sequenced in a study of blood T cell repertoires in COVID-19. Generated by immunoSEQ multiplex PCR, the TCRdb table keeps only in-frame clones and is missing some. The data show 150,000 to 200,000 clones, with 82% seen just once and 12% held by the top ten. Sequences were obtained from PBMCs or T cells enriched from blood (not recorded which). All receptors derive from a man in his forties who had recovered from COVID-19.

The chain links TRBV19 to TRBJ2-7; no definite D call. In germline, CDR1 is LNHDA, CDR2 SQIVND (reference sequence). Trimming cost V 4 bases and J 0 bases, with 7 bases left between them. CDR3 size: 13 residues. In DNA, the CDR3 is TGTGCCAGTAGTACTGCCTACTCCTACGAGCAGTACTTC. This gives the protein CASSTAYSYEQYF.

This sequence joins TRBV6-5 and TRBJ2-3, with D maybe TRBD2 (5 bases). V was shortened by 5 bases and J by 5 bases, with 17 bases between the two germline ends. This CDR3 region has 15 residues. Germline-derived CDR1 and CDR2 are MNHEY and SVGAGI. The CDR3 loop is CASSKDLTMGDTQYF. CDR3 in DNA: TGTGCCAGCAGTAAGGACTTGACGATGGGAGATACGCAGTATTTT.

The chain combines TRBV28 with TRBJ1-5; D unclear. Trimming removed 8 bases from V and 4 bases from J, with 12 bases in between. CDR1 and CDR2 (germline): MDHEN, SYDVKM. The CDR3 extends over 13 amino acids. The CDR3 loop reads CASVSVGNQPQHF. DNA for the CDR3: TGTGCCAGCGTTTCCGTCGGGAATCAGCCCCAGCATTTT.

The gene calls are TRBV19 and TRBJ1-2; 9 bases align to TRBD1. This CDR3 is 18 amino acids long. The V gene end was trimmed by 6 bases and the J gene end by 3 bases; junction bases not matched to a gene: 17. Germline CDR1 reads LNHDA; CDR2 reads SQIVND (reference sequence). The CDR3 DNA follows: TGTGCCAGTAGGGATTCGGGGACAGGGAAGCTCCTGGACTATGGCTACACCTTC. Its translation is CASRDSGTGKLLDYGYTF. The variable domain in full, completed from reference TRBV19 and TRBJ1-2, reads DGGITQSPKYLFRKEGQNVTLSCEQNLNHDAMYWYRQDPGQGLRLIYYSQIVNDFQKGDIAEGYSVSREKKESFPLTVTSAQKNPTAFYLCASRDSGTGKLLDYGYTFGSGTRLTVV.

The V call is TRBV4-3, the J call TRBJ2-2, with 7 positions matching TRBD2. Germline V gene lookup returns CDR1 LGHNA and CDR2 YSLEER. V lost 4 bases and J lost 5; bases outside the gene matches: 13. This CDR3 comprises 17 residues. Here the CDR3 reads CASSLSLGRGRTGELFF. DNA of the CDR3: TGCGCCAGCAGCCTCTCGTTGGGGCGGGGGAGGACCGGGGAGCTGTTTTTT.

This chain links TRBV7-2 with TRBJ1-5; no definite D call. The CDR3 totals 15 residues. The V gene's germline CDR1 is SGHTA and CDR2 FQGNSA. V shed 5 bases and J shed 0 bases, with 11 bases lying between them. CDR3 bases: TGTGCCAGCAGCCTCCAGGTAAATAGCAATCAGCCCCAGCATTTT. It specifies CASSLQVNSNQPQHF.

CDR3 in DNA: TGTGCCAGCAGCGGTACTAGCGGTTCCTCCTACGAGCAGTACTTC. It yields the protein CASSGTSGSSYEQYF. The chain combines TRBV7-8 with TRBJ2-7; TRBD2 matches 8 bases. The ends lost 5 bases at V and 0 bases at J; junction bases unmatched: 6. This CDR3 comprises 15 residues. Germline CDR1 is SGHVS and CDR2 is FQNEAQ.